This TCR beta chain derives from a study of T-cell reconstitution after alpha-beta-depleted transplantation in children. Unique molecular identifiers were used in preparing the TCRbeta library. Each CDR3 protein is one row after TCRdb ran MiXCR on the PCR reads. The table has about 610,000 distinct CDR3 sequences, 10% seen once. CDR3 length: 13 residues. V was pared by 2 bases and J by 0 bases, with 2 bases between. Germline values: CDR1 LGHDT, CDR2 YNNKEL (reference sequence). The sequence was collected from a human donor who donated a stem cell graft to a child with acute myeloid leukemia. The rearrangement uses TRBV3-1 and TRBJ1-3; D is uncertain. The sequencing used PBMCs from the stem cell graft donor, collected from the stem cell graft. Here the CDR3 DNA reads TGTGCCAGCAGCCAAATCTCTGGAAACACCATATATTTT. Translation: CASSQISGNTIYF.